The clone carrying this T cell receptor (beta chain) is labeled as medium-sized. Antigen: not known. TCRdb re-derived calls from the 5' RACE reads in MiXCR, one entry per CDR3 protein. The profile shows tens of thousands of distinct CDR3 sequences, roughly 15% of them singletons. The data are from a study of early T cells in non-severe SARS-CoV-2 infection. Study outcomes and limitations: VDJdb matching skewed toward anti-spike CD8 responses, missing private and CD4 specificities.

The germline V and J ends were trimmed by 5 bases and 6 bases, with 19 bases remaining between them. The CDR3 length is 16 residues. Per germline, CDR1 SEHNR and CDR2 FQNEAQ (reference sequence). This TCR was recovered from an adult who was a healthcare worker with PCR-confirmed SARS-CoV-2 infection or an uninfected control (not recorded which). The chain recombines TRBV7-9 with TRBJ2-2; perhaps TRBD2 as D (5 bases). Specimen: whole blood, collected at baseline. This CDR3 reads CASSPRLAGVAGELFF. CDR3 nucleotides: TGTGCCAGCAGCCCCAGACTCGCGGGCGTGGCCGGGGAGCTGTTTTTT.